This is a list of T cell receptor beta chains from one sample in a study of cytomegalovirus exposure and HLA in healthy donors. Only in-frame clones appear in the TCRdb table, and some are missing; sequencing was by immunoSEQ multiplex PCR. This table has fewer than 95,000 clones, 84% appearing once. Material: PBMCs. The receptors here all came from a woman between 18 and 29 years old in good health and CMV-seropositive. CDR3s include the opening cysteine and the closing phenylalanine or tryptophan. The D gene is left open where the match is weak. A clone size is listed for some rows: how often the clone was seen (once, few, many), or a class if it is expanded.

J: TRBJ2-7
D: TRBD1
V: TRBV7-9
size: -
CDR3: CASSPDRGPSYEQYF
DNA: TGTGCCAGCAGCCCGGACAGGGGGCCTTCCTACGAGCAGTACTTC

J: TRBJ2-7
D: -
V: TRBV27
size: once
CDR3: CASTRRWGDYEQYF
DNA: TGTGCCAGCACCCGTAGGTGGGGAGACTACGAGCAGTACTTC

J: TRBJ2-7
D: TRBD1
V: TRBV4-2
size: -
CDR3: CASSQGDRGPYEQYF
DNA: TGTGCCAGCAGCCAAGGGGACAGGGGTCCCTACGAGCAGTACTTC

J: TRBJ1-2
D: TRBD1
V: TRBV10-1
size: -
CDR3: CASSAGTGVYGYTF
DNA: TGCGCCAGCAGTGCTGGGACAGGGGTTTATGGCTACACCTTC

J: TRBJ1-3
D: -
V: TRBV29-1
size: once
CDR3: CSVLRGSGNTIYF
DNA: TGCAGCGTTCTAAGGGGCTCTGGAAACACCATATATTTT

J: TRBJ1-2
D: TRBD1
V: TRBV7-9
size: few
CDR3: CASSHDRAQGYTF
DNA: TGTGCCAGCAGCCATGACAGGGCACAAGGCTACACCTTC

J: TRBJ1-3
D: TRBD1
V: TRBV29-1
size: -
CDR3: CSVDVRGRTGNTIYF
DNA: TGCAGCGTTGACGTAAGGGGGCGTACTGGAAACACCATATATTTT

J: TRBJ1-1
D: TRBD1
V: TRBV10-1
size: few
CDR3: CASSVNRGTEAFF
DNA: TGCGCCAGCAGTGTGAACAGGGGTACTGAAGCTTTCTTT

J: TRBJ1-2
D: -
V: TRBV5-1
size: -
CDR3: CASSLGGGNYGYTF
DNA: TGCGCCAGCAGCTTGGGGGGCGGTAACTATGGCTACACCTTC

J: TRBJ1-1
D: -
V: TRBV5-1
size: -
CDR3: CASSPTWGEGNTEAFF
DNA: TGCGCCAGCAGCCCCACGTGGGGGGAGGGTAACACTGAAGCTTTCTTT

J: TRBJ2-7
D: -
V: TRBV6-6
size: once
CDR3: CASSSYLDRDRYEQYF
DNA: TGTGCCAGCAGCAGTTACTTAGACAGAGACAGGTACGAGCAGTACTTC

J: TRBJ1-2
D: -
V: TRBV6-5
size: -
CDR3: CASRFTGIDHYGYTF
DNA: TGTGCCAGCAGATTCACAGGGATTGATCACTATGGCTACACCTTC

J: TRBJ2-2
D: -
V: TRBV7-6
size: -
CDR3: CASSYTGPRELFF
DNA: TGTGCCAGCAGTTATACAGGGCCGAGGGAGCTGTTTTTT

J: TRBJ1-6
D: TRBD1
V: TRBV28
size: few
CDR3: CASRSQGGSPLHF
DNA: TGTGCCAGCAGATCACAGGGGGGCTCACCCCTCCACTTT

J: TRBJ2-3
D: -
V: TRBV5-6
size: once
CDR3: CASSFFRLDLVDTQYF
DNA: TGTGCCAGCAGCTTCTTTAGGCTAGATTTAGTAGATACGCAGTATTTT

J: TRBJ2-3
D: -
V: TRBV28
size: few
CDR3: CASSYQLATQYF
DNA: TGTGCCAGCAGTTATCAGTTGGCTACGCAGTATTTT

J: TRBJ2-7
D: -
V: TRBV6-5
size: -
CDR3: CASSVGAGEQYF
DNA: TGTGCCAGCAGTGTGGGAGCAGGCGAGCAGTACTTC

J: TRBJ2-3
D: -
V: TRBV4-1
size: -
CDR3: CASSHKPEDTQYF
DNA: TGCGCCAGCAGCCACAAACCGGAGGATACGCAGTATTTT

J: TRBJ1-2
D: TRBD1
V: TRBV25-1
size: -
CDR3: CASSEGTGYGYTF
DNA: TGTGCCAGCAGTGAAGGGACAGGGTATGGCTACACCTTC

J: TRBJ2-1
D: -
V: TRBV2
size: -
CDR3: CASSFSNEQFF
DNA: TGTGCCAGCAGTTTCAGCAATGAGCAGTTCTTC

J: TRBJ1-5
D: -
V: TRBV11-2
size: -
CDR3: CASSLSGNQPQHF
DNA: TGTGCCAGCAGCTTATCAGGGAATCAGCCCCAGCATTTT

J: TRBJ2-7
D: TRBD1
V: TRBV5-1
size: -
CDR3: CASSLATGGYEQYF
DNA: TGCGCCAGCAGCTTGGCCACAGGGGGCTACGAGCAGTACTTC

J: TRBJ1-1
D: -
V: TRBV7-3
size: few
CDR3: CASSPGQLPTEAFF
DNA: TGTGCCAGCAGCCCCGGACAATTACCTACTGAAGCTTTCTTT

J: TRBJ1-5
D: TRBD1
V: TRBV27
size: -
CDR3: CASSGTGVSNQPQHF
DNA: TGTGCCAGCAGCGGGACAGGGGTTAGCAATCAGCCCCAGCATTTT

J: TRBJ2-5
D: TRBD2
V: TRBV19
size: -
CDR3: CASSTKQGSGGAPETQYF
DNA: TGTGCCAGTAGTACTAAACAGGGGAGCGGGGGGGCCCCGGAGACCCAGTACTTC

J: TRBJ1-5
D: -
V: TRBV27
size: once
CDR3: CASSYRAGSNQPQHF
DNA: TGTGCCAGCAGTTACAGGGCCGGGAGCAATCAGCCCCAGCATTTT